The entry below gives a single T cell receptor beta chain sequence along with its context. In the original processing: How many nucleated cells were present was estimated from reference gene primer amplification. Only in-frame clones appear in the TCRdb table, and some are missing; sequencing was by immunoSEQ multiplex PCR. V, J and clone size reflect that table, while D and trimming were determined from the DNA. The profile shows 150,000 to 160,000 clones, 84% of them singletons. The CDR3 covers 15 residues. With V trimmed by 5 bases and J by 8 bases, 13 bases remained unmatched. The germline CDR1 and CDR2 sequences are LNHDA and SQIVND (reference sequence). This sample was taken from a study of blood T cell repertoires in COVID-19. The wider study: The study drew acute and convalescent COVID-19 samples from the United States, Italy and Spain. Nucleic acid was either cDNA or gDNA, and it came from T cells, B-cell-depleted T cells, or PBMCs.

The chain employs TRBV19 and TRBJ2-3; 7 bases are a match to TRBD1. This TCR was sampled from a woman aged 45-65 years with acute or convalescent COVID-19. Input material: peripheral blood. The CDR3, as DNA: TGTGCCAGTAGTCCTGGGACAGTTAGGCAGGGTACGCAGTATTTT. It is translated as CASSPGTVRQGTQYF.